This T cell receptor beta chain was recovered during a study of blood T cell repertoires in COVID-19. The table came from immunoSEQ multiplex PCR; TCRdb's copy has only in-frame clones and leaves some out. The sample records around 130,000 clones, less than 85% being singletons. On this clone itself: The identical CDR3 is also encoded by other nucleotide sequences in the sample.

The receptor was isolated from a woman aged 55-70 years with acute or convalescent COVID-19. Sequenced material: peripheral blood.

The CDR3 loop reads CASSLYPGTNYGYTF. The CDR3 DNA sequence: TGTGCCAGCAGTTTATATCCAGGGACTAACTATGGCTACACCTTC. The gene calls are TRBV27 and TRBJ1-2; perhaps TRBD1 as D (5 bases). Germline V gene data show CDR1 as MNHEY and CDR2 as SMNVEV (reference sequence). V dropped 1 base and J dropped 0 bases, with 9 bases sitting between them. This CDR3 has 15 residues.